This T cell receptor beta chain was recorded in a study of cytomegalovirus exposure and HLA in healthy donors. The study, taken as a whole, reports: There were a few CMV-associated chains whose specificity for CMV antigens was confirmed in vitro. Rarity held for most TCR sequences, but there were some public TCRs that occurred in many donors. Common viral pathogens (according to a later analysis) appeared linked to several of the most significant clusters.

A note on this clone: Its specificity is not known.

The CDR3 has 13 amino acids. From germline, CDR1 is LNHDA and CDR2 SQIVND (reference sequence). V lost 8 bases and J lost 5; bases outside the gene matches: 8. The study ran its PCR with 60 Vbeta and 13 Jbeta primers. Method: immunoSEQ multiplex PCR; TCRdb's copy keeps in-frame clones and lacks some. The table lists roughly 100,000 clones, 63% of them singletons. The V call is TRBV19, the J call TRBJ1-1; 7 nucleotides line up with TRBD1. Specimen: PBMCs. The clonotype was recovered from a human donor in good health. The CDR3 loop is CASCFSDRTEAFF. The DNA for the CDR3 is TGTGCCAGTTGTTTTTCGGACAGGACTGAAGCTTTCTTT.